This TCR beta chain came from a study of T cell repertoires in cytomegalovirus infection. Whole-study context: It can be stated that public TCR beta signatures indicated CMV infection as well as a matching HLA type. Study-level results: HLA-C-restricted, CMV-specific TCR beta clonotypes were dominant ex vivo.

Germline lookup yields CDR1 DFQATT and CDR2 SNEGSKA (reference sequence). The V end lost 4 bases, the J end lost 2 bases, and 11 bases lay between the germline ends. The CDR3 spans 13 residues. Each CDR3 protein gets one entry after TCRdb re-called the reads with MiXCR. The sample carries 370,000 or so distinct CDR3 sequences, about 34% recorded once. With respect to this clonotype: Its antigen is undetermined.

The chain links TRBV20-1 to TRBJ1-1, with D unresolved. The material was cultured PBMCs, obtained from culture after CMV antigen stimulation. The origin of this receptor is a human donor in good health (CMV status not recorded). Some clones in this sample may be carry-over from other donors' samples. The CDR3 sequence: CSANRPGNTEAFF. The CDR3 coding sequence is TGCAGTGCTAATCGGCCAGGCAACACTGAAGCTTTCTTT.